These T cell receptor beta chains were read from a single sample in a study of blood T cells in healthy people across ages. MiXCR was run by TCRdb on the 5' RACE reads, yielding one entry per CDR3 protein. This sample has 1.5 million to 2 million distinct CDR3 sequences, with about 35% found just once. The sequenced sample was blood. The receptors originated from a woman aged 25 to 39 in good health. The CDR3 runs from the conserved cysteine through the conserved F or W. Fields, in order: V gene, clone size, J gene, D gene, CDR3 protein, CDR3 DNA. D genes are given only for firm matches. Only part of the rows carry a size: once, few, many, or a class if the clone is expanded.

>TRBV20-1|.|TRBJ2-2|.
CSARPGLTGELFF
TGCAGTGCTAGACCAGGACTAACCGGGGAGCTGTTTTTT
>TRBV14|.|TRBJ1-3|.
CASSQGWGATLGNTIYF
TGTGCCAGCAGCCAAGGGTGGGGGGCTACGCTGGGAAACACCATATATTTT
>TRBV5-6|.|TRBJ2-3|.
CASSRGHLADTQYF
TGTGCCAGCAGCAGGGGACATCTCGCAGATACGCAGTATTTT
>TRBV3-1|.|TRBJ2-5|TRBD1
CASSQGLTGTGQETQYF
TGTGCCAGCAGCCAAGGCTTGACCGGGACAGGCCAAGAGACCCAGTACTTC
>TRBV14|.|TRBJ1-1|.
CASSQEGLVGGMTEAFF
TGTGCCAGCAGCCAGGAAGGTCTGGTTGGGGGTATGACTGAAGCTTTCTTT
>TRBV2|few|TRBJ2-1|TRBD2
CARTRGGEQFF
TGTGCCAGGACACGGGGGGGTGAGCAGTTCTTC
>TRBV3-1|few|TRBJ2-3|TRBD1
CASRNRGPERGTQYF
TGTGCCAGCAGAAACAGGGGTCCAGAACGGGGTACGCAGTATTTT
>TRBV11-1|few|TRBJ2-1|TRBD2
CASSFFAGDYNEQFF
TGTGCCAGCAGCTTTTTTGCGGGAGACTACAATGAGCAGTTCTTC
>TRBV7-9|.|TRBJ1-1|.
CASRPTVGSSFF
TGTGCCAGCAGACCGACCGTAGGGTCTTCTTTCTTT
>TRBV7-9|.|TRBJ1-1|.
CASSITGGLAYTEAFF
TGTGCCAGCAGCATCACGGGGGGCCTGGCGTACACTGAAGCTTTCTTT
>TRBV3-1|.|TRBJ2-7|.
CASSQAQGYAEQYF
TGTGCCAGCAGCCAAGCACAGGGTTATGCCGAGCAGTACTTC
>TRBV29-1|few|TRBJ2-5|TRBD2
CSVVLAGVPGTQYF
TGCAGCGTTGTGCTAGCGGGGGTTCCTGGGACCCAGTACTTC
>TRBV28|.|TRBJ1-1|TRBD1
CASSMTGEKAFF
TGTGCCAGCAGTATGACAGGGGAAAAAGCTTTCTTT
>TRBV12-3/TRBV12-4|few|TRBJ2-7|.
CASSFRDLGVDEQYF
TGTGCCAGCAGTTTTAGGGACTTAGGGGTTGACGAGCAGTACTTC
>TRBV6-1|.|TRBJ1-2|.
CASRFTGGDYGYTF
TGTGCCAGCAGGTTTACAGGAGGGGACTATGGCTACACCTTC
>TRBV5-1|.|TRBJ1-2|.
CASSRGTSNYGYTF
TGCGCCAGCAGTCGGGGGACCTCTAACTATGGCTACACCTTC
>TRBV7-2|few|TRBJ2-1|TRBD2
CASSPIAGVLDEQFF
TGTGCCAGCTCCCCAATAGCGGGAGTATTGGATGAGCAGTTCTTC
>TRBV7-9|.|TRBJ2-1|TRBD2
CASSIRGGFNEQFF
TGTGCCAGCAGCATCCGGGGGGGTTTCAATGAGCAGTTCTTC
>TRBV7-3|.|TRBJ1-1|.
CASSPRWGAEAFF
TGTGCCAGCAGCCCCAGGTGGGGGGCTGAAGCTTTCTTT
>TRBV20-1|.|TRBJ1-2|.
CSAARGAGYGYTF
TGCAGTGCTGCCAGGGGAGCGGGCTATGGCTACACCTTC
>TRBV7-3|.|TRBJ2-3|TRBD2
CASSPFGGAGVEGYTDTQYF
TGTGCCAGCAGCCCCTTCGGGGGAGCGGGAGTGGAGGGGTACACAGATACGCAGTATTTT
>TRBV2|.|TRBJ1-2|.
CASRGAGVGYTF
TGTGCCAGCAGGGGGGCAGGGGTCGGCTACACCTTC
>TRBV10-3|.|TRBJ1-4|.
CAISESFGVDEKLFF
TGTGCCATCAGTGAGTCGTTCGGGGTAGACGAAAAACTGTTTTTT
>TRBV13|.|TRBJ2-5|.
CASSLEGEGQETQYF
TGTGCCAGCAGCTTAGAGGGAGAGGGGCAAGAGACCCAGTACTTC
>TRBV9|many|TRBJ2-1|.
CASSLNNEQFF
TGTGCCAGCAGCTTAAACAATGAGCAGTTCTTC
>TRBV18|few|TRBJ1-1|.
CASSRRGRGNTEAFF
TGTGCCAGCTCACGCCGAGGCAGGGGGAACACTGAAGCTTTCTTT
>TRBV20-1|.|TRBJ1-1|TRBD1
CSARDMRTGTVTTEAFF
TGCAGTGCTAGAGATATGAGGACAGGGACGGTGACTACTGAAGCTTTCTTT
>TRBV3-1|few|TRBJ2-7|TRBD1
CASSPTGDLSYEQYF
TGTGCCAGCAGCCCCACAGGGGACCTATCCTACGAGCAGTACTTC
>TRBV24-1|.|TRBJ1-5|.
CATSDSGRGNGNQPQHF
TGTGCCACCAGTGATTCAGGTAGGGGTAACGGCAATCAGCCCCAGCATTTT
>TRBV7-9|.|TRBJ2-1|.
CASSRRLNEQFF
TGTGCCAGCAGCCGCAGATTAAATGAGCAGTTCTTC
>TRBV20-1|many|TRBJ2-5|TRBD2
CSARGLAGNRETQYF
TGCAGTGCTAGAGGACTAGCGGGGAACAGGGAGACCCAGTACTTC
>TRBV5-1|.|TRBJ1-1|.
CASSLGITGRNTEAFF
TGCGCCAGCAGCTTGGGAATTACAGGGCGGAACACTGAAGCTTTCTTT
>TRBV7-9|once|TRBJ2-7|.
CASSLLSLGASYEQYF
TGTGCCAGCAGCTTACTGAGTCTGGGGGCGTCCTACGAGCAGTACTTC
>TRBV7-8|.|TRBJ2-2|.
CASSLVRTGELFF
TGTGCCAGCAGCTTAGTGCGCACCGGGGAGCTGTTTTTT
>TRBV7-2|few|TRBJ1-4|TRBD1
CASSLTGLYEKLFF
TGTGCCAGCAGCTTGACAGGGTTGTATGAAAAACTGTTTTTT
>TRBV10-3|.|TRBJ2-7|.
CAISDQTGEQYF
TGTGCCATCAGTGACCAGACAGGCGAGCAGTACTTC
>TRBV7-2|.|TRBJ2-2|TRBD2
CAGSYVSGRASAGELFF
TGTGCCGGCAGCTACGTCAGCGGGAGAGCGAGTGCCGGGGAGCTGTTTTTT
>TRBV20-1|.|TRBJ2-5|TRBD2
CSATGRLAIETQYF
TGCAGTGCTACAGGGCGACTAGCGATCGAGACCCAGTACTTC
>TRBV9|.|TRBJ2-3|TRBD2
CASSETSGTDTQYF
TGTGCCAGCAGCGAGACTAGCGGTACAGATACGCAGTATTTT
>TRBV7-2|.|TRBJ2-5|.
CASSLGGLQGETQYF
TGTGCCAGCAGCTTAGGGGGACTCCAGGGGGAGACCCAGTACTTC
>TRBV20-1|.|TRBJ2-5|TRBD2
CSAPGGGRRETQYF
TGCAGTGCTCCTGGCGGGGGGAGGCGGGAGACCCAGTACTTC
>TRBV6-2/TRBV6-3|.|TRBJ1-1|.
CASSYWEEAFF
TGTGCCAGCAGTTACTGGGAGGAAGCTTTCTTT
>TRBV20-1|once|TRBJ2-7|TRBD1
CGARGRTGASYEQYF
TGCGGTGCTAGAGGAAGGACAGGGGCCTCCTACGAGCAGTACTTC
>TRBV5-1|.|TRBJ1-2|TRBD1
CATTNEDRSYGYTF
TGCGCCACGACGAATGAGGACAGGTCGTATGGCTACACCTTC
>TRBV11-2|once|TRBJ2-6|.
CASSLAGDPANVLTF
TGTGCCAGCAGCTTAGCGGGAGACCCCGCCAACGTCCTGACTTTC
>TRBV10-3|.|TRBJ2-5|.
CAISAPGVITQETQYF
TGTGCCATCAGTGCCCCCGGGGTGATCACCCAAGAGACCCAGTACTTC
>TRBV5-1|few|TRBJ1-1|.
CASSLGTGTHDEAFF
TGCGCCAGCAGCCTAGGGACCGGGACGCACGATGAAGCTTTCTTT